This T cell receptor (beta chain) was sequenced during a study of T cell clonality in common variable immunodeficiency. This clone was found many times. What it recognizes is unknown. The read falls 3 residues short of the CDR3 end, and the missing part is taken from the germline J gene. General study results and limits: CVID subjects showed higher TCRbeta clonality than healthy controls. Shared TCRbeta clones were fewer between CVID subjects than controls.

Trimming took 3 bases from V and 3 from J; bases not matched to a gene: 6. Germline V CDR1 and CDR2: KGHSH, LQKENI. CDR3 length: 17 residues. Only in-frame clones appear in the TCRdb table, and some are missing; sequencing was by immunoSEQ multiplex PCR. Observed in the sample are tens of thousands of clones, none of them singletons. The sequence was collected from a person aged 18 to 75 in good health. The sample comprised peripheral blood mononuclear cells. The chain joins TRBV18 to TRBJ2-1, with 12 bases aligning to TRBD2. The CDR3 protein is CASSPPSGRANYNEQFF. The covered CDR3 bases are TGTGCCAGCTCACCCCCTAGCGGGAGGGCCAACTACAATGAG.